These 21 T cell receptor gamma chains came from one sample sequenced in a study of gamma-delta chains in newborns, infants, children. TCRdb re-called the reads through CATT. Among 2,000 to 2,500 gamma-chain clones listed, over 40% were seen once. Sequenced: blood. The source is a child who was a newborn, infant or young child, either healthy, febrile or measles-vaccinated (not recorded which).

Regarding this clone: Other DNA sequences in this sample translate to the same CDR3. This chain uses TRGV3 with TRGJ1 or TRGJ2. No J segment appears in TCRdb, so it was assigned here by matching the sequence to germline. Losses at the gene ends were 1 base for V and 0 bases for J; bases not matched to a gene: 3. The CDR3 runs to 14 residues. The germline V gene has CDR1 VTNTFY and CDR2 YDVSTARD (reference sequence). The CDR3: CATWDSPNYYKKLF. The CDR3 nucleotides read TGTGCCACCTGGGACAGTCCGAATTATTATAAGAAACTCTTT.

This clone appeared a few times. This chain uses TRGV4 with TRGJP2. TCRdb leaves out the J gene; it was filled in here by matching the DNA to germline. V was pared by 5 bases and J by 0 bases, with 12 bases of the junction left unmatched. This CDR3 is built from 17 residues. CDR1 and CDR2 from the germline V gene are EGSTGY and YDSYTSSV. CDR3 coding DNA: TGTGCCACCTGGGTCGGCAATTTTCATAGTAGTGATTGGATCAAGACGTTT. This translates into CATWVGNFHSSDWIKTF.

The chain joins TRGV4 to TRGJ1 or TRGJ2. Since TCRdb gives no J gene, matching the DNA to germline was used here to assign it. V lost 0 bases to trimming and J lost 1 base; unmatched junction nucleotides: 6. The CDR3 consists of 15 residues. Germline V gene sequence: CDR1 EGSTGY, CDR2 YDSYTSSV. The CDR3 loop reads CATWDGSFNYYKKLF. The CDR3 nucleotides are TGTGCCACCTGGGATGGGTCCTTTAATTATTATAAGAAACTCTTT.

The table lists this clone with a few counts. Other DNA sequences of this sample code for an identical CDR3. The chain has TRGV4 and TRGJ1 or TRGJ2. Assignment of the J gene here rests on matching the DNA to germline, because TCRdb gives none. V was clipped by 1 base and J by 3 bases; unmatched bases: 9. Germline CDR1 and CDR2: EGSTGY and YDSYTSSV. This CDR3 contains 15 residues. The CDR3: CATWDGPYPYYKKLF. CDR3 nucleotide sequence: TGTGCCACCTGGGATGGCCCCTACCCTTATTATAAGAAACTCTTT.

Only a few counts were recorded for this clone. The genes are TRGV4 and TRGJP2. The J gene comes from matching the DNA to germline here; TCRdb lacks it. The CDR3 covers 17 residues. CDR1 EGSTGY and CDR2 YDSYTSSV come from the germline V gene. Trimming cost V 4 bases and J 0 bases; bases outside gene matches: 11. The chain's CDR3 is CATWELRRDSSDWIKTF. CDR3 in DNA: TGTGCCACCTGGGAGCTACGAAGGGATAGTAGTGATTGGATCAAGACGTTT.

This clone was observed a few times. This same CDR3 is encoded by further DNA sequences in the sample. The chain joins TRGV3 to TRGJ1 or TRGJ2. The J gene was missing in TCRdb and was found by matching the end of the DNA to germline. CDR1 and CDR2 (germline): VTNTFY, YDVSTARD (reference sequence). The CDR3 is made up of 12 amino acids. V shed 0 bases and J 12 bases; nucleotides not matched to a gene: 8. The CDR3 DNA follows: TGTGCCACCTGGGACAGGCGGCGAGGGAAACTCTTT. This sequence encodes CATWDRRRGKLF.

This clone has only a few counts. Other DNA variants within this sample encode the same CDR3. The chain employs TRGV4 and TRGJ1 or TRGJ2. Here the J gene came from matching the DNA to germline, since TCRdb omits it. CDR3 length: 11 amino acids. With 2 bases clipped from V and 7 bases from J, the junction kept 2 bases outside the gene matches. Germline V gives CDR1 EGSTGY, CDR2 YDSYTSSV. The chain's CDR3 is CATWDVYKKLF. The CDR3 bases are TGTGCCACCTGGGATGTGTATAAGAAACTCTTT.

In DNA, the CDR3 is TGTGCCACCTTGGTCCATAGTAGTGATTGGATCAAGACGTTT. It is translated as CATLVHSSDWIKTF. The J gene call is TRGJP2, but no V gene call exists. This CDR3 has 14 amino acids.

With regard to this clone: Other DNA sequences in this specimen translate into the identical CDR3. This sequence joins TRGV4 and TRGJ1 or TRGJ2. No J gene was available from TCRdb, and it was assigned here by a germline match of the DNA. V lost 0 bases, J lost 9 bases, and 14 bases stayed unmatched. CDR1 and CDR2 from the germline V gene are EGSTGY and YDSYTSSV. CDR3 length: 15 residues. CDR3 DNA sequence: TGTGCCACCTGGGATGGGCCAAGTTCCCTTATTAAGAAACTCTTT. Translating gives CATWDGPSSLIKKLF.

This clone appeared a few times. V gene TRGV4 combines with J gene TRGJ1 or TRGJ2. The J gene, absent from TCRdb, was called here by matching the DNA to germline. The trim removed 4 bases at V and 8 bases at J, leaving 5 bases unmatched. The germline CDR1 and CDR2 sequences are EGSTGY and YDSYTSSV. The CDR3 totals 11 residues. The CDR3 here is CATWDRDKKLF. CDR3 DNA: TGTGCCACCTGGGACCGTGATAAGAAACTCTTT.

This clone was recorded only once. This chain connects TRGV9 to TRGJ1 or TRGJ2. TCRdb offers no J gene call, so here the DNA was matched to germline to obtain one. The V gene's germline CDR1 is GITISATS and CDR2 ISYDGTV (reference sequence). V lost 3 bases and J lost 7; bases outside the gene matches: 3. The CDR3 totals 11 residues. This chain's CDR3 is CALWELYKKLF. The CDR3 DNA is TGTGCCTTGTGGGAGTTATATAAGAAACTCTTT.

The chain links TRGV4 to TRGJ1 or TRGJ2. The J gene was not available in TCRdb and was assigned here by matching the DNA to germline segments. From germline, CDR1 is EGSTGY and CDR2 YDSYTSSV. V trimming: 5 bases; J trimming: 7 bases; junction bases outside the gene matches: 8. This CDR3 is built from 12 residues. DNA of the CDR3: TGTGCCACCTGGGCCCTCAGATATAAGAAACTCTTT. It encodes CATWALRYKKLF.

As to this clone: At the DNA level, this CDR3 is encoded by other sequences in the same sample as well. This rearrangement joins TRGV4 to TRGJ1 or TRGJ2. The J gene comes from matching the DNA to germline here; TCRdb lacks it. CDR1 is EGSTGY, CDR2 YDSYTSSV, per germline. The CDR3 has 14 amino acids. Trimming at V came to 0 bases and at J to 3 bases, leaving 5 bases not matched to a gene. CDR3 coding DNA: TGTGCCACCTGGGATGGGCGGAGTTATTATAAGAAACTCTTT. Translated, it gives CATWDGRSYYKKLF.

The genes are TRGV4 and TRGJ1 or TRGJ2. Since TCRdb gives no J gene, matching the DNA to germline was used here to assign it. The CDR3 is 15 amino acids. The V gene end was trimmed by 0 bases and the J gene end by 6 bases; junction bases not matched to a gene: 11. CDR1 is EGSTGY, CDR2 YDSYTSSV, per germline. The chain's CDR3 is CATWDGPRGGYKKLF. The CDR3 nucleotides are TGTGCCACCTGGGATGGGCCGAGGGGGGGTTATAAGAAACTCTTT.

There are a few counts of this clone. This chain uses TRGV8 with TRGJP2. Germline V lookup: CDR1 VENAVY, CDR2 YDSYNSRV. The CDR3 length is 14 residues. Trimming at V came to 4 bases and at J to 3 bases, leaving 5 bases not matched to a gene. This chain's CDR3 is CATWEEGSDWIKTF. The CDR3 coding sequence is TGTGCCACCTGGGAGGAGGGTAGTGATTGGATCAAGACGTTT.

This clone was seen more than once but under ten times. The rearrangement joins TRGV9 to TRGJP. The J segment lost 11 bases and the V segment lost 0 bases, leaving 7 bases of the junction unmatched. Germline CDR1 is GITISATS and CDR2 is ISYDGTV (reference sequence). The CDR3 spans 16 residues. The CDR3 region has the DNA TGTGCCTTGTGGGAGGTGAGGAGGATGGGCAAAAAAATCAAGGTATTT. The encoded protein is CALWEVRRMGKKIKVF.

The V and J genes are TRGV5 and TRGJ1 or TRGJ2. As TCRdb names no J gene, one was assigned here on the basis of a DNA match to germline. CDR3 length: 15 residues. V trimming: 3 bases; J trimming: 3 bases; junction bases outside the gene matches: 11. CDR1 and CDR2 (germline): VINAFY, YDVSNSKD. The DNA for the CDR3 is TGTGCCACCTGGGACGCGGAGCCCCCTTATTATAAGAAACTCTTT. Translation gives CATWDAEPPYYKKLF.

Comment on this clone: Other DNA sequences of this sample code for an identical CDR3. This sequence joins TRGV3 and TRGJ1 or TRGJ2. Here the J gene was assigned by germline matching of the DNA, as TCRdb has none. The length of the CDR3 is 13 residues. The V gene's germline CDR1 is VTNTFY and CDR2 YDVSTARD (reference sequence). V lost 0 bases, J lost 7 bases, and 6 bases stayed unmatched. The CDR3 nucleotides are TGTGCCACCTGGGACAGGCTGGAATATAAGAAACTCTTT. Translating gives CATWDRLEYKKLF.

With the J gene uncalled, the V gene is TRGV3. The CDR3 has 9 residues. CDR1 and CDR2 (germline): VTNTFY, YDVSTARD (reference sequence). CDR3 protein: CATWTYKLF. CDR3 coding DNA: TGTGCCACCTGGACCTATAAGCTATTT.

This clone was counted only a few times. The chain carries TRGV3 and TRGJ1 or TRGJ2. CDR3 length: 14 residues. Germline CDR1 reads VTNTFY; CDR2 reads YDVSTARD (reference sequence). V was pared by 0 bases and J by 5 bases, with 7 bases of the junction left unmatched. This chain's CDR3 is CATWDRLTNYKKLF. The CDR3 nucleotides read TGTGCCACCTGGGACAGGCTAACCAATTATAAGAAACTCTTT.

The table lists this clone with a count of one. The chain uses TRGV4 and TRGJ1 or TRGJ2. TCRdb supplies no J gene; here it was assigned by aligning the nucleotide sequence to germline. V lost 6 bases and J lost 3; bases outside the gene matches: 5. The CDR3 length is 12 residues. CDR1 and CDR2 (germline): EGSTGY, YDSYTSSV. This chain's CDR3 is CATWYAYYKKLF. The CDR3 nucleotides read TGTGCCACCTGGTATGCTTATTATAAGAAACTCTTT.